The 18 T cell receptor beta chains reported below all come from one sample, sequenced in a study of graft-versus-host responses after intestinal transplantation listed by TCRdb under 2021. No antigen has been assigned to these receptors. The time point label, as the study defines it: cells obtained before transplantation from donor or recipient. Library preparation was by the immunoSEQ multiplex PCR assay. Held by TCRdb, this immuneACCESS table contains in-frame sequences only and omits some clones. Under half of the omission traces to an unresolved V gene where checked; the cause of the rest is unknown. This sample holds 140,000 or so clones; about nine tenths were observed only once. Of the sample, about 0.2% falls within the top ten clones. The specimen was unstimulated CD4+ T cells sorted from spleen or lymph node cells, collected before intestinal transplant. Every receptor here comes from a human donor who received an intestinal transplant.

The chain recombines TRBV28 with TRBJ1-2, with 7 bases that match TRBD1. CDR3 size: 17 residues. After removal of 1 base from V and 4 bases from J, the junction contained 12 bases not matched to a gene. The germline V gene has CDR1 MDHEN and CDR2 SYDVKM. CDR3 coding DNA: TGTGCCAGCAGTTTATTAGCAGGGGGTACATCCTTCTATGGCTACACCTTC. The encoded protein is CASSLLAGGTSFYGYTF.

The CDR3 is CASSGWGRNEQFF. CDR3 bases: TGTGCCAGCAGTGGATGGGGGCGGAATGAGCAGTTCTTC. The rearrangement uses TRBV6-1 and TRBJ2-1; TRBD1 might be the D (6 bases). Trimming stripped 4 bases from V and 7 bases from J, with 11 bases between. Germline-derived CDR1 and CDR2 are MNHNS and SASEGT. The CDR3 is made up of 13 amino acids.

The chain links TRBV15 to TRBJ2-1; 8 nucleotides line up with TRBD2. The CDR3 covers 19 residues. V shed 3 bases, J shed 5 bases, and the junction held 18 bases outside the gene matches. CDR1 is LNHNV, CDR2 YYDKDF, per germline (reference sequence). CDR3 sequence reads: CATSRGQRRAGAVDNEQFF. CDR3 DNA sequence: TGTGCCACCAGCAGGGGCCAGAGGAGAGCGGGAGCTGTGGACAATGAGCAGTTCTTC. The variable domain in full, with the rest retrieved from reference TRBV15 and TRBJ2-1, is DAMVIQNPRYQVTQFGKPVTLSCSQTLNHNVMYWYQQKSSQAPKLLFHYYDKDFNNEADTPDNFQSRRPNTSFCFLDIRSPGLGDTAMYLCATSRGQRRAGAVDNEQFFGPGTRLTVL.

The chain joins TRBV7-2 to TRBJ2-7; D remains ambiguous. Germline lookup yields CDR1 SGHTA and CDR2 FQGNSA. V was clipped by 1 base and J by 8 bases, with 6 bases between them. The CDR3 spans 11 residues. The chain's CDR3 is CASSLVSKQYF. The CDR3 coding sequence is TGTGCCAGCAGCTTAGTATCCAAGCAGTACTTC.

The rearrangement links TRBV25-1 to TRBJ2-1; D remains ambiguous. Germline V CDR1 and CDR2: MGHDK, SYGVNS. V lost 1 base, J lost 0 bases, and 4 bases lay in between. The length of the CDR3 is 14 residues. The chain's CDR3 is CASSEWGSYNEQFF. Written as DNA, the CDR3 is TGTGCCAGCAGTGAATGGGGCTCCTACAATGAGCAGTTCTTC.

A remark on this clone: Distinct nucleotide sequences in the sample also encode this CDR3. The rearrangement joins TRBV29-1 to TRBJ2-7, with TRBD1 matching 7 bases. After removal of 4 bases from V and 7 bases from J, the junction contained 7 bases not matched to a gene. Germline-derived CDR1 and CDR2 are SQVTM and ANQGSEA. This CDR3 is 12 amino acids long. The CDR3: CSVAQGSGEQYF. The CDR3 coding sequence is TGCAGCGTTGCACAGGGGTCTGGGGAGCAGTACTTC.

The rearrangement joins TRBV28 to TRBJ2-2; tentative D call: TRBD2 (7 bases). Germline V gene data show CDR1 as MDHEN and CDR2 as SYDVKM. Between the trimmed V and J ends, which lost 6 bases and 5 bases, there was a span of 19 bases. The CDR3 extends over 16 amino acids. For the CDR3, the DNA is TGTGCCAGCAGCCCTAGGGGGGGGTTAACGACCGGGGAGCTGTTTTTT. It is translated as CASSPRGGLTTGELFF.

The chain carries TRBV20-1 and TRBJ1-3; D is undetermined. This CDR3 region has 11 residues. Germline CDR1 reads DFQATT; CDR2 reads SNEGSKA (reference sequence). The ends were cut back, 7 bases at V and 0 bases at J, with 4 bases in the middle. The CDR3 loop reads CSGYSGNTIYF. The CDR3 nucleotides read TGCAGTGGGTACTCTGGAAACACCATATATTTT.

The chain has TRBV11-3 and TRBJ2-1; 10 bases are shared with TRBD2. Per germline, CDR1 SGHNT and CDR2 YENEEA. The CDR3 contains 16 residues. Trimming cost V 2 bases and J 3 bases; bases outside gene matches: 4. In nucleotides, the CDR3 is TGTGCCAGCAGCTTAAGGCTAGCGGGAGACTACAATGAGCAGTTCTTC. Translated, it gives CASSLRLAGDYNEQFF.

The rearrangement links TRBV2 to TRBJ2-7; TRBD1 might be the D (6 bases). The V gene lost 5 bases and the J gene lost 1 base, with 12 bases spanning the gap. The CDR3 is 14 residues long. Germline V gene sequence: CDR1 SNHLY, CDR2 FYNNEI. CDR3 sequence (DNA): TGTGCCAGCAGTCCTAAGACAGGTTCCTACGAGCAGTACTTC. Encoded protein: CASSPKTGSYEQYF.

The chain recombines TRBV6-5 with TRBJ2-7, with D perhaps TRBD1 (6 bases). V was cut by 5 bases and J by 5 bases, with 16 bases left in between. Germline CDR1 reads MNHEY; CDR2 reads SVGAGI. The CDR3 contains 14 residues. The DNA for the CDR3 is TGTGCCAGCAGTGGGCCACCTACAGGGAACGAGCAGTACTTC. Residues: CASSGPPTGNEQYF.

CDR3 region: CASSPDRVGNQPQHF. The CDR3 bases are TGTGCCAGCAGTCCGGACAGGGTGGGCAATCAGCCCCAGCATTTT. This chain joins TRBV2 and TRBJ1-5; 8 bases match TRBD1. This CDR3 is 15 amino acids long. Germline assignment: CDR1 SNHLY and CDR2 FYNNEI. Unmatched junction bases numbered 5, after V lost 5 bases and J lost 2 bases.

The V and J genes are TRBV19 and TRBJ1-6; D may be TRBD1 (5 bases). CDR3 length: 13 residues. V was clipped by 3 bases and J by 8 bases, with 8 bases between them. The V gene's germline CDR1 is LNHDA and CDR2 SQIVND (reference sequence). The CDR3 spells CASSIQGDSPLHF. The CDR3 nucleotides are TGTGCCAGTAGTATTCAGGGTGATTCACCCCTCCACTTT.

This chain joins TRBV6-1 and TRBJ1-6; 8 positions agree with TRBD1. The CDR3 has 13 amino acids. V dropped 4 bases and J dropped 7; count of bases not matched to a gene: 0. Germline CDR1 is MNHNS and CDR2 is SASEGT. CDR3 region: CASSGQGNSPLHF. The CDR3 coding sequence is TGTGCCAGCAGTGGACAGGGGAATTCACCCCTCCACTTT.

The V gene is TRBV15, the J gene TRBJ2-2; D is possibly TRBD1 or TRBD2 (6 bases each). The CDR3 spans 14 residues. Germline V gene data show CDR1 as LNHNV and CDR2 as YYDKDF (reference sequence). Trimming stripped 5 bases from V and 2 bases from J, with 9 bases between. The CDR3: CATSGGRNTGELFF. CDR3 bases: TGTGCCACCAGCGGGGGGCGCAACACCGGGGAGCTGTTTTTT.

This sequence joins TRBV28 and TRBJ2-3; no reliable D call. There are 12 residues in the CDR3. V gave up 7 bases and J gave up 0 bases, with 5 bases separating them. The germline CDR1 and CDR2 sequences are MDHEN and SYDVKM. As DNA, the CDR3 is TGTGCCAGCATGAAGAGCACAGATACGCAGTATTTT. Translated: CASMKSTDTQYF.

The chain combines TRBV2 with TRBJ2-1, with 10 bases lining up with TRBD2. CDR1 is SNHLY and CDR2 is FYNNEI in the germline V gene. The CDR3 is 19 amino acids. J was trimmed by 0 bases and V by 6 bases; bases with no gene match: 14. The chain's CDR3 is CASRRTSLPSGSSYNEQFF. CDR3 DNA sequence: TGTGCCAGCAGGAGGACAAGCCTTCCTAGCGGGAGCTCCTACAATGAGCAGTTCTTC.

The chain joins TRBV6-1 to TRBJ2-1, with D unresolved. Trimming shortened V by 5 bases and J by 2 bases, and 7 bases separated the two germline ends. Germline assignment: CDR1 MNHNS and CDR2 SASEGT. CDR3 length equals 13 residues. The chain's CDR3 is CASSRDPYNEQFF. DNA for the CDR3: TGTGCCAGCAGTAGAGACCCCTACAATGAGCAGTTCTTC.